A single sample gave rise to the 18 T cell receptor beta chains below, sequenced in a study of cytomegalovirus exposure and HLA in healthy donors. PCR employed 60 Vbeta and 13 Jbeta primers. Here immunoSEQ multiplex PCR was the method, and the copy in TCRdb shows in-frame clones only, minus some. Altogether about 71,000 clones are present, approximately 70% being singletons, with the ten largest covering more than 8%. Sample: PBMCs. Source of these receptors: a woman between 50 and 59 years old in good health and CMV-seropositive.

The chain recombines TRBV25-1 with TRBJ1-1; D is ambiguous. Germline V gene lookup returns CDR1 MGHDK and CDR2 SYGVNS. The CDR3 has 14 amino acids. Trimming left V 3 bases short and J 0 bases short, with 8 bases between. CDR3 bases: TGTGCCAGCAGTGATCCGGGATTGAACACTGAAGCTTTCTTT. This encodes CASSDPGLNTEAFF.

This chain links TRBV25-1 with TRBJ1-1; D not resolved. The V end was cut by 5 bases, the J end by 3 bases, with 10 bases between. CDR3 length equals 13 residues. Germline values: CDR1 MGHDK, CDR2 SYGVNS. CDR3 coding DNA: TGTGCCAGCAGTCAGAACCCAGACACTGAAGCTTTCTTT. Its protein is CASSQNPDTEAFF.

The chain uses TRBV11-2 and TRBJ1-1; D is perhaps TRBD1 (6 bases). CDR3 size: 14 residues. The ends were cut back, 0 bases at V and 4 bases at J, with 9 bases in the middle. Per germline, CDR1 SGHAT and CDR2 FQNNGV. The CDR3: CASSLEGGVTEAFF. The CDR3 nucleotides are TGTGCCAGCAGCTTAGAAGGGGGGGTCACTGAAGCTTTCTTT. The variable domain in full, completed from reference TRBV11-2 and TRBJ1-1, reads EAGVAQSPRYKIIEKRQSVAFWCNPISGHATLYWYQQILGQGPKLLIQFQNNGVVDDSQLPKDRFSAERLKGVDSTLKIQPAKLEDSAVYLCASSLEGGVTEAFFGQGTRLTVV.

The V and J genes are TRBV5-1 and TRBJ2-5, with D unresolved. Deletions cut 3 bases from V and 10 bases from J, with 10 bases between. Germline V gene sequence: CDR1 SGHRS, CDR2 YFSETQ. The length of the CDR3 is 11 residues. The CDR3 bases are TGCGCCAGCAGCTACCTCGCGAACCAGTACTTC. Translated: CASSYLANQYF.

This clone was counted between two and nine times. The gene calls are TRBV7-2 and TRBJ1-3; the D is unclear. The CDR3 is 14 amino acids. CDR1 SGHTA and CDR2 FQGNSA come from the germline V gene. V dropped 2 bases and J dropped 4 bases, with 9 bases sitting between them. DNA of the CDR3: TGTGCCAGCAGCTTACAATACACGGGAAACACCATATATTTT. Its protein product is CASSLQYTGNTIYF.

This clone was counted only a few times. In DNA, the CDR3 is TGTGCCTGGAGGGAACTAGCGGGGGACACAGATACGCAGTATTTT. Translating it yields CAWRELAGDTDTQYF. The rearrangement links TRBV30 to TRBJ2-3; 11 bases match TRBD2. The CDR3 extends over 15 amino acids. Germline V gene data show CDR1 as GTSNPN and CDR2 as SVGIG (reference sequence). Losses at the gene ends were 3 bases for V and 2 bases for J; bases not matched to a gene: 4. Using reference TRBV30 and TRBJ2-3 for the parts outside the CDR3, the full variable domain is SQTIHQWPATLVQPVGSPLSLECTVEGTSNPNLYWYRQAAGRGLQLLFYSVGIGQISSEVPQNLSASRPQDRQFILSSKKLLLSDSGFYLCAWRELAGDTDTQYFGPGTRLTVL.

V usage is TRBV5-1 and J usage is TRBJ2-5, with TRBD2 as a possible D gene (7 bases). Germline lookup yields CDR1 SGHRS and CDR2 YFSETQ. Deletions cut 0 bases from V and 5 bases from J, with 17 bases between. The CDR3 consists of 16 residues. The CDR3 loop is CASSLESTGGWETQYF. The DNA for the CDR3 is TGCGCCAGCAGCTTGGAATCCACGGGGGGCTGGGAGACCCAGTACTTC. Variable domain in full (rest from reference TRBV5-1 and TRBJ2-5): KAGVTQTPRYLIKTRGQQVTLSCSPISGHRSVSWYQQTPGQGLQFLFEYFSETQRNKGNFPGRFSGRQFSNSRSEMNVSTLELGDSALYLCASSLESTGGWETQYFGPGTRLLVL.

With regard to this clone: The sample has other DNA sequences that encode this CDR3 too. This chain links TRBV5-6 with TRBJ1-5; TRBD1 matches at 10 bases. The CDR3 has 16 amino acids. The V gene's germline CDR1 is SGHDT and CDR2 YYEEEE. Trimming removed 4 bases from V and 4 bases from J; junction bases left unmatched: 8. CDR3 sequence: CASSRRDRGGNQPQHF. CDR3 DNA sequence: TGTGCCAGCAGCCGCCGGGACAGGGGCGGTAATCAGCCCCAGCATTTT.

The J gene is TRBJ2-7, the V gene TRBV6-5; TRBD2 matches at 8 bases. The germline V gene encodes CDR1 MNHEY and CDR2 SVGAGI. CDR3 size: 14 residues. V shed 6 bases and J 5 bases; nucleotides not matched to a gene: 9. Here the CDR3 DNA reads TGTGCCAGCAGCCCCCGGGGGGGCCCCCACGAGCAGTACTTC. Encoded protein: CASSPRGGPHEQYF.

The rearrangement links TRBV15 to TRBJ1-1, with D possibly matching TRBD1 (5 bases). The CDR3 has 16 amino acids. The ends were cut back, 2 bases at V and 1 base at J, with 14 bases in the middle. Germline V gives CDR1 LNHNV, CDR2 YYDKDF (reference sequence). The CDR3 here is CATSRSRGHENTEAFF. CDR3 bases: TGTGCCACCAGCAGATCCCGAGGACACGAGAACACTGAAGCTTTCTTT.

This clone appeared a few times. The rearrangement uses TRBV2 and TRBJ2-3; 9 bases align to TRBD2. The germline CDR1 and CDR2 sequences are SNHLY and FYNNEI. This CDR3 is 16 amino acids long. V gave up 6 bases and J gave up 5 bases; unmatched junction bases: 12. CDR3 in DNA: TGTGCCAGCAGGAGGGTAGCGGGGGCCGTAGGAGATACGCAGTATTTT. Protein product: CASRRVAGAVGDTQYF.

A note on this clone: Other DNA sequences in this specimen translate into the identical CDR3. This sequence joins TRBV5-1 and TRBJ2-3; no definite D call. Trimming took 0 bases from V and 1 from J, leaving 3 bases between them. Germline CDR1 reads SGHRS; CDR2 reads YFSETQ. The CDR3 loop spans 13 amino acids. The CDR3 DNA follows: TGCGCCAGCAGCTTGGTAGGCACAGATACGCAGTATTTT. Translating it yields CASSLVGTDTQYF.

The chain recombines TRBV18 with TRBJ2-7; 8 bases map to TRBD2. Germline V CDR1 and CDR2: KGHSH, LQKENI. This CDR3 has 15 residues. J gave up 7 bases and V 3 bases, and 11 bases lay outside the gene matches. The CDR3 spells CASSPWREARGEQYF. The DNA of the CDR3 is TGTGCCAGCTCACCTTGGCGGGAGGCAAGGGGAGAGCAGTACTTC.

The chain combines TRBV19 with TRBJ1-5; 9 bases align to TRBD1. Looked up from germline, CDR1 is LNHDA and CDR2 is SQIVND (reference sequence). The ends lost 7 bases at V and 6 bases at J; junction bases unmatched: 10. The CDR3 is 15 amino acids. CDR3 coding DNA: TGTGCCAGTACCGGGACAGGGCTAATAGGTCAGCCCCAGCATTTT. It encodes CASTGTGLIGQPQHF.

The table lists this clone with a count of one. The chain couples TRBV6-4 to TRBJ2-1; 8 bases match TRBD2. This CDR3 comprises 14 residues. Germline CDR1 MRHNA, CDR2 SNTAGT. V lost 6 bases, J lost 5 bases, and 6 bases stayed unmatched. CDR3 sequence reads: CASSPGLENNEQFF. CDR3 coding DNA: TGTGCCAGCAGCCCGGGACTAGAAAACAATGAGCAGTTCTTC.

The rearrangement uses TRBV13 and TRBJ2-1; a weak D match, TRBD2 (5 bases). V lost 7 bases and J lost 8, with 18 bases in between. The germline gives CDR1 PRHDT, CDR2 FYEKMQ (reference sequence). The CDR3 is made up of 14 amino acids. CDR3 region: CASTPREGVYEQFF. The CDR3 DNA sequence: TGTGCCAGCACCCCCCGGGAAGGAGTCTATGAGCAGTTCTTC.

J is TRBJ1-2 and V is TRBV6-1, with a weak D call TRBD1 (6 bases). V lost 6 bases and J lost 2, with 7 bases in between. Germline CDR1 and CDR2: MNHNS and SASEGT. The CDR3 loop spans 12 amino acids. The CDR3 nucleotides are TGTGCCAGCAGCCAGGGGAACTATGGCTACACCTTC. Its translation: CASSQGNYGYTF.

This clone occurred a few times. CDR3 in DNA: TGCGCCAGCAGCCCGCAGGGGGCGAGTGAAAAACTGTTTTTT. It is translated as CASSPQGASEKLFF. J is TRBJ1-4 and V is TRBV5-1, with 8 bases identical to TRBD1. J was trimmed by 7 bases and V by 4 bases; bases with no gene match: 6. The germline V gene has CDR1 SGHRS and CDR2 YFSETQ. CDR3 length: 14 residues.